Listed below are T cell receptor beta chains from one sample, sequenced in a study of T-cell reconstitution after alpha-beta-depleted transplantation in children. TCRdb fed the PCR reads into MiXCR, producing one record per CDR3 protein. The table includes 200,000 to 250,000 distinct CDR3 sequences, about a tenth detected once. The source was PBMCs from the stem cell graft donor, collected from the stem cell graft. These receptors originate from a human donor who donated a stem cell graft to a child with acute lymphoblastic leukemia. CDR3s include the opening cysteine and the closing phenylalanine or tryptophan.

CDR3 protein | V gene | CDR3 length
CSASAGTSRADTQYF | TRBV20-1 | 15
CSARGDRYRNTGELFF | TRBV20-1 | 16
CSASLSGGAYEQYF | TRBV20-1 | 14
CSATGLSTDTQYF | TRBV20-1 | 13
CASSYESHQPQHF | TRBV6-2/TRBV6-3 | 13
CSAMTLAKNIQYF | TRBV20-1 | 13
CASSSGQGGQFF | TRBV7-9 | 12
CASSYFVGGQETQYF | TRBV6-5 | 15
CSARTGWSSPLHF | TRBV20-1 | 13
CASRSPPRKARAEAFF | TRBV21-1 | 16
CASSFYSTVSGELFF | TRBV7-2 | 15
CASSFPPRLAGGSPDTQYF | TRBV5-6 | 19
CASSLEDRERNEQYF | TRBV7-2 | 15
CASSPLPGGSPLGEQFF | TRBV18 | 17
CAISEDGGGNGYTF | TRBV10-3 | 14
CASSLRLERGEAFF | TRBV5-1 | 14
CASSLDRSGSNF | TRBV11-2 | 12
CASSQPGQGGTGELFF | TRBV7-9 | 16
CASSFFWRGNYNEQFF | TRBV27 | 16
CASSQEHTSDSYEQYF | TRBV4-3 | 16
CASSLGSTTDTQYF | TRBV5-1 | 14
CASSDIGSTKNIQYF | TRBV5-4 | 15
CASSAQGSPLHF | TRBV25-1 | 12
CASSQLAGGQETQYF | TRBV3-1 | 15
CASSLNSRIGYTF | TRBV7-2 | 13
CASSESVRTDYGYTF | TRBV2 | 15
CASSLDEGGYGYTF | TRBV7-8 | 14
CASSLLGETTEAFF | TRBV12-3/TRBV12-4 | 14
CAWSVPRTGVYGEAFF | TRBV30 | 16
CASMTGSGTSGANVLTF | TRBV11-2 | 17
CASSSEGKKLFF | TRBV7-2 | 12
CASSKTGDQETQYF | TRBV5-1 | 14
CASGSAPTYEQYF | TRBV7-9 | 13
CASSQGIYGYTF | TRBV4-2 | 12
CASSSKTVTDTQYF | TRBV11-2 | 14
CASSATGELYQPQHF | TRBV5-1 | 15
CASRNLGGLGTQYF | TRBV7-6 | 14
CASSPPGPPYEQYF | TRBV5-6 | 14
CASSLVTGNYEQYF | TRBV5-1 | 14
CASAGASGGQETQYF | TRBV6-5 | 15
CASSENLDTTNYGYTF | TRBV2 | 16
CASTRDSLNSPLHF | TRBV6-1 | 14
CASSFGDRAYEQFF | TRBV5-4 | 14
CATSDPDRGAGETQYF | TRBV24-1 | 16
CASTKSSESSGNTIYF | TRBV11-2 | 16
CSARLTVASGNTIYF | TRBV20-1 | 15
CSVEKGRSETQYF | TRBV29-1 | 13
CASIPPGQGSYYGYTF | TRBV19 | 16
CASSLAGRYEQYF | TRBV5-8 | 13
CASSPGTSVTYNEQFF | TRBV18 | 16
CASSHQDRYSGNTIYF | TRBV6-5 | 16
CSARVGGFTQYF | TRBV20-1 | 12
CASSPRGYVREQYF | TRBV12-3/TRBV12-4 | 14
CASSKTGTGEQGGYTF | TRBV18 | 16
CASRLIRDRGTGEQYF | TRBV12-2 | 16
CASSQAEETQYF | TRBV3-1 | 12
CASSRDYQETQYF | TRBV12-3/TRBV12-4 | 13